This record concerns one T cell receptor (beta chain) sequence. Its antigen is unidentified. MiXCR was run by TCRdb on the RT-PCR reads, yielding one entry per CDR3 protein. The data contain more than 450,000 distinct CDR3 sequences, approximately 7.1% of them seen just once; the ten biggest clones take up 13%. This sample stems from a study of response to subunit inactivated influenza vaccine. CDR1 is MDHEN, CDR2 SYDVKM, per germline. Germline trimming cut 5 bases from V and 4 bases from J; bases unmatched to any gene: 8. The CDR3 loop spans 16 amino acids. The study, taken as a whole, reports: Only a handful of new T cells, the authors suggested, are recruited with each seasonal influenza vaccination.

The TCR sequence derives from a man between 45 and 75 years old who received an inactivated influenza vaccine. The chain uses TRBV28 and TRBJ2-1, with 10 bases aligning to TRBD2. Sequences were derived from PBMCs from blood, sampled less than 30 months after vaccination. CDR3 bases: TGTGCCAGCAGTGGGGATAGCGGGGGGAATTACAATGAGCAGTTCTTC. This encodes CASSGDSGGNYNEQFF.